This paragraph reports one TCR beta chain. This sample is drawn from a study of control samples from healthy donors and cancer patients. J lost 4 bases, V lost 4 bases, and 9 bases had no gene match. Germline values: CDR1 LNHDA, CDR2 SQIVND (reference sequence). CDR3 length: 15 amino acids. Assay used: immunoSEQ multiplex PCR; TCRdb lists only in-frame clones, some missing. The sample shows 90,000 to 150,000 clones, roughly 90% of them seen only once. V is TRBV19 and J is TRBJ2-5, with 7 bases lining up with TRBD1. This TCR was recovered from a man in his forties or fifties in good health. The sample comprised blood. Written as DNA, the CDR3 is TGTGCCAGTAGTACGGAACAGGGGATCGTAGAGACCCAGTACTTC. Its protein is CASSTEQGIVETQYF.